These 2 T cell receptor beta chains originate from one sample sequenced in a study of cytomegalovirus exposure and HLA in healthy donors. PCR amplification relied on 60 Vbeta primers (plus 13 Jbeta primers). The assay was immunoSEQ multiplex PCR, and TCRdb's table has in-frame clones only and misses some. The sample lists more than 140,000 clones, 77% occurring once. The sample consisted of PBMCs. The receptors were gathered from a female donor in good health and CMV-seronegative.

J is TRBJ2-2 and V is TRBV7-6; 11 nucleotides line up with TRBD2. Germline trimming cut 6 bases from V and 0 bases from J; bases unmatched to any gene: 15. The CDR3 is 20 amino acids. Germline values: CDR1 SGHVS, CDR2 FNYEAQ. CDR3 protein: CASSSPGLAGGTSNTGELFF. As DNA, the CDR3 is TGTGCCAGCAGTTCACCAGGGCTAGCGGGGGGTACTTCGAACACCGGGGAGCTGTTTTTT. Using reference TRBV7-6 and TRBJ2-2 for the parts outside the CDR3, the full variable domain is GAGVSQSPRYKVTKRGQDVALRCDPISGHVSLYWYRQALGQGPEFLTYFNYEAQQDKSGLPNDRFSAERPEGSISTLTIQRTEQRDSAMYRCASSSPGLAGGTSNTGELFFGEGSRLTVL.

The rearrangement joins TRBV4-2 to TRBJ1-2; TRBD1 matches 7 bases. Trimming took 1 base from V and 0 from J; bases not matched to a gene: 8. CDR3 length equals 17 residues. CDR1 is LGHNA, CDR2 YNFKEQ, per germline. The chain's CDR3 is CASSQARQGGANYGYTF. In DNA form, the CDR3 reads TGTGCCAGCAGCCAAGCGAGACAGGGAGGTGCTAACTATGGCTACACCTTC.